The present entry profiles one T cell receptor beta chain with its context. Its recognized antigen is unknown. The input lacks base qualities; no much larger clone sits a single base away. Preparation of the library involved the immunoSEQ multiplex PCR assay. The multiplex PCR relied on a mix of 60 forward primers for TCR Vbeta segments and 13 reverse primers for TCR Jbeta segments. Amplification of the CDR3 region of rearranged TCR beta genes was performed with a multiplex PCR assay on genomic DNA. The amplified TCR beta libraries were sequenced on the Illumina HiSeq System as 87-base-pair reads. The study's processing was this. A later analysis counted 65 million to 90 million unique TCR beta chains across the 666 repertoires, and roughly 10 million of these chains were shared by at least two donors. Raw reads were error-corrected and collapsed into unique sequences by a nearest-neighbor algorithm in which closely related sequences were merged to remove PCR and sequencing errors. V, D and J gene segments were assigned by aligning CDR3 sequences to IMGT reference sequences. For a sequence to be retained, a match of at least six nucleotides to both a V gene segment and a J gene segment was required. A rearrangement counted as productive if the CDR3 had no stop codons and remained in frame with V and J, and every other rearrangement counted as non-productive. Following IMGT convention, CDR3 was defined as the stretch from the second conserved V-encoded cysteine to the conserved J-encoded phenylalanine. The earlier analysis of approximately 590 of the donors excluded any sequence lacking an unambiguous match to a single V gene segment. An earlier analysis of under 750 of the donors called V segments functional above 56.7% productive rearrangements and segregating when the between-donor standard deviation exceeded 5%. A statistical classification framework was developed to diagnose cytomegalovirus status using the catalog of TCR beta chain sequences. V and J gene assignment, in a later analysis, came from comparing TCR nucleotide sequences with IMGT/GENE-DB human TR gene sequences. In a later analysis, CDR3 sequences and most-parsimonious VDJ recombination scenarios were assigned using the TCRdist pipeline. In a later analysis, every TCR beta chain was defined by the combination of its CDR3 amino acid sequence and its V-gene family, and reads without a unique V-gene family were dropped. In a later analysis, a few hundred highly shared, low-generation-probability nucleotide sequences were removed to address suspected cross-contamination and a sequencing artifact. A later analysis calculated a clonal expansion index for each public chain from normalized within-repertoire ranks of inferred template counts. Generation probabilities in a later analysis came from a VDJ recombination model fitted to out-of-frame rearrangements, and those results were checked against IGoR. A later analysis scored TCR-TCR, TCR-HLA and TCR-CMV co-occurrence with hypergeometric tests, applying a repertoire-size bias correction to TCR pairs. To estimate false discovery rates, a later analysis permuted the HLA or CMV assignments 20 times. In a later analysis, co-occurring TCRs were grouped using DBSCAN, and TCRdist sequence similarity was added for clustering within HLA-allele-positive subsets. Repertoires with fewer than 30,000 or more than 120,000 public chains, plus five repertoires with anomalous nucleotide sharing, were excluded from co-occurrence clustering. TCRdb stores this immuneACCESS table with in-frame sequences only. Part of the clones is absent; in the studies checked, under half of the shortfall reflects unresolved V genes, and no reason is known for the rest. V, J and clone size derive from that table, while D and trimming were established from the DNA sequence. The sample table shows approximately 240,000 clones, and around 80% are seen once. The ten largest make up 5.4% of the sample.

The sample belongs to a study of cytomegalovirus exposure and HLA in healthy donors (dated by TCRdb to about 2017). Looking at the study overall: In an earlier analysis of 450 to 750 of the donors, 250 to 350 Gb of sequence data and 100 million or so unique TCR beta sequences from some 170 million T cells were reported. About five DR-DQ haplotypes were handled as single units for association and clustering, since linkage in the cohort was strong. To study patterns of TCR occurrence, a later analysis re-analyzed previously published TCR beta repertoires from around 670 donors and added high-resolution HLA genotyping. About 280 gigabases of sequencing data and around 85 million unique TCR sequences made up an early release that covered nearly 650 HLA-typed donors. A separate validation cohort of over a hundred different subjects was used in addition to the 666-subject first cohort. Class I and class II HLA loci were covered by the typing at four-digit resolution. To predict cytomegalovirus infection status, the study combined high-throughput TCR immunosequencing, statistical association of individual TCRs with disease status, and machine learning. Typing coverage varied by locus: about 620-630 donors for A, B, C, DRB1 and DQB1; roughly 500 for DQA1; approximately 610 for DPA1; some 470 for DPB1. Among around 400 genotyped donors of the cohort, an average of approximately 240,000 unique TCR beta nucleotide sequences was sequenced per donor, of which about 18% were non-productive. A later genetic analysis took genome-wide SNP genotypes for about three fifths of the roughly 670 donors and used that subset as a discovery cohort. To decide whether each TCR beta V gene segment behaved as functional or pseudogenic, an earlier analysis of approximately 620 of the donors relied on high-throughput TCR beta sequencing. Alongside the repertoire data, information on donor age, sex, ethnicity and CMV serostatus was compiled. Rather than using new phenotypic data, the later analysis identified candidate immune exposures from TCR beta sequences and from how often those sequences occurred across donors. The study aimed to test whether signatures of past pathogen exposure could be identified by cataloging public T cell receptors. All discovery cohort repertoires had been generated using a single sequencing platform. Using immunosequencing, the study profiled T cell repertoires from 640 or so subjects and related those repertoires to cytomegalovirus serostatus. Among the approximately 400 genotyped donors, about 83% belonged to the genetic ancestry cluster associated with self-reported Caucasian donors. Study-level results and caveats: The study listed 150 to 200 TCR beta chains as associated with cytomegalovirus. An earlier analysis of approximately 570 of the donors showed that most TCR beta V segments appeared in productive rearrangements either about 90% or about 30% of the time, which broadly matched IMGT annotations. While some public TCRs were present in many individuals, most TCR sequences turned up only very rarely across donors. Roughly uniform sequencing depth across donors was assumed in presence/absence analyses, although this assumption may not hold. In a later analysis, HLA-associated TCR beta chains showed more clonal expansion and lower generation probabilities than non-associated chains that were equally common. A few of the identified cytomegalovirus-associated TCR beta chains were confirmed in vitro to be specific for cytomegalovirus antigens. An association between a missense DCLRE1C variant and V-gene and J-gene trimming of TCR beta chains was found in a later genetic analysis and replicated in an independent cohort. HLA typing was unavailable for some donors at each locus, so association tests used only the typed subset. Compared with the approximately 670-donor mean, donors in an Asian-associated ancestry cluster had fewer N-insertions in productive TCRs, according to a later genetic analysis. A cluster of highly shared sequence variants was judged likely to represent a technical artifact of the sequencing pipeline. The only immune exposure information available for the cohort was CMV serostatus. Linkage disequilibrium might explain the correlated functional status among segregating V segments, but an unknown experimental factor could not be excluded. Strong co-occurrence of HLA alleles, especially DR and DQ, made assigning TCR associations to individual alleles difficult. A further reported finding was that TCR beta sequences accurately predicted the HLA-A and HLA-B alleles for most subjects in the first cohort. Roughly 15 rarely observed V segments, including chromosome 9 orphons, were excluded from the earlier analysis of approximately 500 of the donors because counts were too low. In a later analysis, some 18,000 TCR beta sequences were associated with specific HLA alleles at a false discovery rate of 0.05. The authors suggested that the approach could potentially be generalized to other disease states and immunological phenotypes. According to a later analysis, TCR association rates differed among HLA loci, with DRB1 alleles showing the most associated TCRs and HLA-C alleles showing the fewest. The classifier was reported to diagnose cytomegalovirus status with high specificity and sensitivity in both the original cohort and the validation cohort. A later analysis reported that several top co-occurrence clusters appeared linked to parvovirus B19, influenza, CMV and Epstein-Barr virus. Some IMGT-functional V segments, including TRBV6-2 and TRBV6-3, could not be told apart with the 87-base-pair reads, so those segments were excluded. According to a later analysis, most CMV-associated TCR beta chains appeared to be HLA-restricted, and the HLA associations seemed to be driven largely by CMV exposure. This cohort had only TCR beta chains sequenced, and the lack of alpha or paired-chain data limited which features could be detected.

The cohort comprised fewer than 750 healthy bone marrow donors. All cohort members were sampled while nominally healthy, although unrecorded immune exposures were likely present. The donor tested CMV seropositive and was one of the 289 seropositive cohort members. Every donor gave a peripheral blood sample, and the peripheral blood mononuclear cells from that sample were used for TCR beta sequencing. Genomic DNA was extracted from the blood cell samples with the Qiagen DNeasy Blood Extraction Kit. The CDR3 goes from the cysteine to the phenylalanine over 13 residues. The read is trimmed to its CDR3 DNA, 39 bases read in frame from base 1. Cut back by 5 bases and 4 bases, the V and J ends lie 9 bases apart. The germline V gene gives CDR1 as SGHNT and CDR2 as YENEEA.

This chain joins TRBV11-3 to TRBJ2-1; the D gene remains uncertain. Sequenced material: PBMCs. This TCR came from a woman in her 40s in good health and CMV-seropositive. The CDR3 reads CASSPNLYNEQFF. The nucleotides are TGTGCCAGCAGCCCTAACTTATACAATGAGCAGTTCTTC.